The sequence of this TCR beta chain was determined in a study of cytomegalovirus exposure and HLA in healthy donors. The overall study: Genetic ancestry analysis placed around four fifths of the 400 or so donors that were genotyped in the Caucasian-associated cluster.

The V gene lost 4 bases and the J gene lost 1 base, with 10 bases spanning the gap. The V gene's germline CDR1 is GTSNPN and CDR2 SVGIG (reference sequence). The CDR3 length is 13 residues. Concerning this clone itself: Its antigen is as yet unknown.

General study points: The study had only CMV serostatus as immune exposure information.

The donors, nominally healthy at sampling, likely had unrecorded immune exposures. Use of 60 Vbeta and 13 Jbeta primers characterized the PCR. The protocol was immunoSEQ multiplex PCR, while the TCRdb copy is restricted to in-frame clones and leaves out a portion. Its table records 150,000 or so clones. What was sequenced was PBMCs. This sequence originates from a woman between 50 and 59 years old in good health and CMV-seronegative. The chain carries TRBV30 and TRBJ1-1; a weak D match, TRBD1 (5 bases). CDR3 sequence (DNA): TGTGCCTGGACCCAAAGGGGGAACACTGAAGCTTTCTTT. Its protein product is CAWTQRGNTEAFF.